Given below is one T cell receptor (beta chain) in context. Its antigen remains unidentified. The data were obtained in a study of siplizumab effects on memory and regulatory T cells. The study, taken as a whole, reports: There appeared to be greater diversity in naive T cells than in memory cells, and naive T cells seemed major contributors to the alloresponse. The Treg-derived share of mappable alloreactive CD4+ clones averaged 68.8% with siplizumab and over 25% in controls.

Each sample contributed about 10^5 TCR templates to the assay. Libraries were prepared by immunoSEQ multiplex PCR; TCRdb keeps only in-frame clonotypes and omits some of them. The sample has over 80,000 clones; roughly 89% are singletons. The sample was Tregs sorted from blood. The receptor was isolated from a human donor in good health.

CDR3 bases: TGTGCCAGCAGCCTCGGACAGGCCTACACTGAAGCTTTCTTT. Its protein product is CASSLGQAYTEAFF. The genes are TRBV9 and TRBJ1-1, with TRBD1 matching 7 bases. Germline CDR1 reads SGDLS; CDR2 reads YYNGEE. The V and J ends lost 4 bases and 3 bases, in that order; junction bases with no gene match: 6. This CDR3 contains 14 residues.